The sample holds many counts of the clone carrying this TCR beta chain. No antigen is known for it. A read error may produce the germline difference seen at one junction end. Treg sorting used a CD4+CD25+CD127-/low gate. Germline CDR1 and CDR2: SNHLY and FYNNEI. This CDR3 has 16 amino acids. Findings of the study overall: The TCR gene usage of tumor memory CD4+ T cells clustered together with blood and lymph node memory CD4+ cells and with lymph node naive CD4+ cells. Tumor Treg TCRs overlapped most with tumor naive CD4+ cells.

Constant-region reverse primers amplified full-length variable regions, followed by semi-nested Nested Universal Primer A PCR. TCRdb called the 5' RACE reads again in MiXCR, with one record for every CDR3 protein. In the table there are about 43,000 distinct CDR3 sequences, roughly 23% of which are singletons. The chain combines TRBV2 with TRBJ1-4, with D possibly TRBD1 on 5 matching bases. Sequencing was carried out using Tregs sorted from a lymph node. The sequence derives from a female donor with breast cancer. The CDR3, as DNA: TGTGCCAGCAGCGAAGGGCTAGAGGGGCTGGACGAAAAACTGTTTTTT. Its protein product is CASSEGLEGLDEKLFF. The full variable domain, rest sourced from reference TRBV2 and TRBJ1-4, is EPEVTQTPSHQVTQMGQEVILRCVPISNHLYFYWYRQILGQKVEFLVSFYNNEISEKSEIFDDQFSVERPDGSNFTLKIRSTKLEDSAMYFCASSEGLEGLDEKLFFGSGTQLSVL.